Below are 24 T cell receptor beta chains sequenced from a single sample in a study of blood T cell repertoires in COVID-19. Repertoires were generated with immunoSEQ multiplex PCR, while TCRdb's copy carries only in-frame clones and drops some. The sample lists roughly 68,000 clones; around 80% were seen once. Sample: peripheral blood. The source of these receptors is a human donor in a cohort sampled during active COVID-19.

The chain couples TRBV2 to TRBJ2-3; perhaps TRBD2 as D (6 bases). V lost 1 base and J lost 10, with 12 bases in between. Germline V gives CDR1 SNHLY, CDR2 FYNNEI. The CDR3 loop spans 13 amino acids. The CDR3 nucleotides are TGTGCCAGCAGTGAAGAGGAGCGGGTTGCGCAGTATTTT. This encodes CASSEEERVAQYF.

This sequence joins TRBV13 and TRBJ2-1; 8 bases agree with TRBD2. Germline CDR1 PRHDT, CDR2 FYEKMQ (reference sequence). V shed 0 bases, J shed 2 bases, and the junction held 0 bases outside the gene matches. The CDR3 is 15 residues long. The CDR3 region has the DNA TGTGCCAGCAGCTTAGGTAGCGGGACCTACAATGAGCAGTTCTTC. It yields the protein CASSLGSGTYNEQFF.

In its sample, this clone ranks as medium-sized. The chain recombines TRBV25-1 with TRBJ2-1; 9 positions agree with TRBD1. CDR3 length: 13 amino acids. With V trimmed by 9 bases and J by 6 bases, 6 bases remained unmatched. Germline CDR1 and CDR2: MGHDK and SYGVNS. The CDR3 region has the DNA TGTGCCAGTGGGACAGGGAGCGTCAATGAGCAGTTCTTC. Residues: CASGTGSVNEQFF.

The genes are TRBV2 and TRBJ2-4, with D possibly TRBD1 on 5 matching bases. Germline-derived CDR1 and CDR2 are SNHLY and FYNNEI. V was cut by 2 bases and J by 5 bases, with 13 bases left in between. CDR3 length: 15 amino acids. In DNA form, the CDR3 reads TGTGCCAGCAGTGAACATAGGCAGGGCCAAAACATTCAGTACTTC. It yields the protein CASSEHRQGQNIQYF.

The chain joins TRBV15 to TRBJ1-3; D remains unclear. V gave up 1 base and J gave up 2 bases, with 9 bases separating them. The CDR3 length is 15 residues. The germline CDR1 and CDR2 sequences are LNHNV and YYDKDF (reference sequence). The CDR3 DNA reads as TGTGCCACCAGCAGAGGAGGCGGCCCTGGAAACACCATATATTTT. Amino acid sequence: CATSRGGGPGNTIYF.

This clone was counted a single time. This chain connects TRBV4-1 to TRBJ2-3; TRBD2 agrees at 7 bases. V lost 1 base and J lost 1; bases outside the gene matches: 8. CDR1 and CDR2 from the germline V gene are MGHRA and YSYEKL. The CDR3 runs to 17 residues. In DNA form, the CDR3 reads TGCGCCAGCAGCCAAGTAGAGGGAGGGCCGGGCACAGATACGCAGTATTTT. Protein: CASSQVEGGPGTDTQYF.

The chain is built from TRBV11-2 and TRBJ2-7; 7 bases line up with TRBD1. This CDR3 spans 16 amino acids. The ends lost 4 bases at V and 6 bases at J; junction bases unmatched: 15. CDR1 is SGHAT and CDR2 is FQNNGV in the germline V gene. The CDR3 reads CASSSLTGPTPAEQYF. CDR3 in DNA: TGTGCCAGCAGCTCCCTGACAGGGCCCACCCCCGCCGAGCAGTACTTC.

As regards this clone: Germline is not matched at one junction end, which may reflect a read error. The V and J genes are TRBV30 and TRBJ2-3, with a tentative D call TRBD2 (5 bases). CDR3 length: 13 residues. The germline CDR1 and CDR2 sequences are GTSNPN and SVGIG (reference sequence). DNA of the CDR3: TGTGCCTGGAGTGGGACTCCCTTAGATCCGCAGTATTTT. Encoded protein: CAWSGTPLDPQYF.

The chain links TRBV28 to TRBJ2-3; TRBD1 aligns across 10 bases. The V gene end was trimmed by 8 bases and the J gene end by 3 bases; junction bases not matched to a gene: 5. Germline assignment: CDR1 MDHEN and CDR2 SYDVKM. This CDR3 is built from 14 residues. The CDR3 sequence: CASRDRGSTDTQYF. The CDR3 bases are TGTGCCAGCCGGGACAGGGGATCAACAGATACGCAGTATTTT. The full variable domain, its missing parts supplied by reference TRBV28 and TRBJ2-3, is DVKVTQSSRYLVKRTGEKVFLECVQDMDHENMFWYRQDPGLGLRLIYFSYDVKMKEKGDIPEGYSVSREKKERFSLILESASTNQTSMYLCASRDRGSTDTQYFGPGTRLTVL.

V gene TRBV27 combines with J gene TRBJ2-4; 7 bases map to TRBD1. The CDR3 is made up of 18 amino acids. Germline V lookup: CDR1 MNHEY, CDR2 SMNVEV (reference sequence). V was pared by 2 bases and J by 1 base, with 11 bases of the junction left unmatched. The CDR3 DNA sequence: TGTGCCAGCAGTTTAGGGCGTACAGGGGTGGGGGCCAAAAACATTCAGTACTTC. Its protein is CASSLGRTGVGAKNIQYF.

This chain uses TRBV19 with TRBJ2-1, with D perhaps matching TRBD2 (5 bases). CDR3 length equals 15 residues. Germline V gene sequence: CDR1 LNHDA, CDR2 SQIVND (reference sequence). V was cut by 4 bases and J by 4 bases, with 14 bases left in between. The CDR3 DNA is TGTGCCAGTAGTAGGTCCGGGAACGGATACAATGAGCAGTTCTTC. It is translated as CASSRSGNGYNEQFF.

The chain uses TRBV5-1 and TRBJ1-2; 9 nucleotides align to TRBD1. Germline V gene data show CDR1 as SGHRS and CDR2 as YFSETQ. This CDR3 spans 18 amino acids. The J segment lost 2 bases and the V segment lost 3 bases, leaving 14 bases of the junction unmatched. This chain's CDR3 is CASSSPGTGINLNYGYTF. The CDR3 DNA follows: TGCGCCAGCAGCTCGCCCGGGACAGGGATAAATCTGAACTATGGCTACACCTTC. The complete variable domain, with remaining parts taken from reference TRBV5-1 and TRBJ1-2, reads KAGVTQTPRYLIKTRGQQVTLSCSPISGHRSVSWYQQTPGQGLQFLFEYFSETQRNKGNFPGRFSGRQFSNSRSEMNVSTLELGDSALYLCASSSPGTGINLNYGYTFGSGTRLTVV.

The rearrangement links TRBV5-1 to TRBJ2-5; D might be TRBD2 (5 bases). V lost 0 bases to trimming and J lost 7 bases, with 10 bases between them. This CDR3 is 13 amino acids long. The germline gives CDR1 SGHRS, CDR2 YFSETQ. The CDR3 loop reads CASSLVAEGTQYF. CDR3 bases: TGCGCCAGCAGCTTGGTCGCCGAGGGGACCCAGTACTTC.

This clone was detected a few times. V gene TRBV2 combines with J gene TRBJ2-2, with TRBD1 as a possible D gene (6 bases). Deletions cut 5 bases from V and 5 bases from J, with 12 bases between. In germline, CDR1 is SNHLY, CDR2 FYNNEI. The CDR3 has 14 residues. CDR3 residues: CASSKPGDTGELFF. DNA of the CDR3: TGTGCCAGCAGTAAGCCAGGGGATACCGGGGAGCTGTTTTTT.

This sequence joins TRBV5-1 and TRBJ2-7; TRBD2 might be the D (5 bases). In germline, CDR1 is SGHRS, CDR2 YFSETQ. Trimming shortened V by 0 bases and J by 0 bases, and 7 bases separated the two germline ends. This CDR3 has 14 amino acids. CDR3 residues: CASSLVGSSYEQYF. The CDR3 region has the DNA TGCGCCAGCAGCTTGGTTGGGAGCTCCTACGAGCAGTACTTC.

The chain carries TRBV2 and TRBJ1-6; D gene uncertain. The CDR3 is 13 residues long. Germline CDR1 SNHLY, CDR2 FYNNEI. With 9 bases removed from V and 0 bases from J, the gap between germline ends came to 6 bases. The CDR3 region is CASRSSYNSPLHF. The CDR3 region has the DNA TGTGCCAGTAGGAGCTCCTATAATTCACCCCTCCACTTT.

This chain joins TRBV9 and TRBJ1-4; the match to TRBD1 covers 10 bases. Germline V CDR1 and CDR2: SGDLS, YYNGEE. The CDR3 spans 15 residues. Losses at the gene ends were 0 bases for V and 8 bases for J; bases not matched to a gene: 4. The CDR3 region is CASSVAGTGEEKLFF. CDR3 DNA: TGTGCCAGCAGCGTAGCGGGGACAGGGGAAGAAAAACTGTTTTTT.

The chain recombines TRBV10-2 with TRBJ2-1, with D possibly TRBD1 on 5 matching bases. There are 12 residues in the CDR3. Trimming shortened V by 6 bases and J by 4 bases, and 7 bases separated the two germline ends. CDR1 WSHSY and CDR2 SAAADI come from the germline V gene. In nucleotides, the CDR3 is TGCGCCAGCAGCAGGGTTTACAATGAGCAGTTCTTC. Its translation is CASSRVYNEQFF.

This chain joins TRBV5-6 and TRBJ2-1, with 8 positions matching TRBD2. The germline CDR1 and CDR2 sequences are SGHDT and YYEEEE. The ends lost 4 bases at V and 0 bases at J; junction bases unmatched: 6. The CDR3 consists of 16 residues. Here the CDR3 reads CASSTPGLGSYNEQFF. The CDR3 nucleotides are TGTGCCAGCAGCACTCCGGGACTAGGCTCCTACAATGAGCAGTTCTTC.

The chain couples TRBV6-5 to TRBJ2-1; D ambiguous. CDR1 MNHEY and CDR2 SVGAGI come from the germline V gene. CDR3 size: 14 residues. V was trimmed by 2 bases and J by 8 bases, leaving 13 bases between them. DNA of the CDR3: TGTGCCAGCAGTTACCGCGCTGTGCCCCATGAGCAGTTCTTC. Protein sequence: CASSYRAVPHEQFF.

The chain links TRBV5-4 to TRBJ2-1; TRBD1 aligns across 7 bases. This CDR3 has 15 residues. The V gene end was trimmed by 2 bases and the J gene end by 5 bases; junction bases not matched to a gene: 7. In germline, CDR1 is SGHNT, CDR2 YYREEE (reference sequence). CDR3 nucleotide sequence: TGTGCCAGCAGCTTAGGGCAGGGGGTGGACAATGAGCAGTTCTTC. Amino acids: CASSLGQGVDNEQFF.

The chain joins TRBV4-1 to TRBJ1-5; D remains unclear. Germline CDR1 MGHRA, CDR2 YSYEKL. Trimming pared 0 bases from V and 3 bases from J, leaving 9 bases between. This CDR3 spans 15 amino acids. As DNA, the CDR3 is TGCGCCAGCAGCCAAGAACCCAGTTACAATCAGCCCCAGCATTTT. This gives the protein CASSQEPSYNQPQHF.

The chain uses TRBV5-6 and TRBJ2-5, with 8 positions matching TRBD1. Trimming cost V 7 bases and J 4 bases; bases outside gene matches: 15. Germline lookup yields CDR1 SGHDT and CDR2 YYEEEE. This CDR3 is 16 amino acids long. This chain's CDR3 is CASRARVGQGGETQYF. DNA for the CDR3: TGTGCCAGCCGGGCCCGGGTAGGACAGGGCGGAGAGACCCAGTACTTC.

This rearrangement joins TRBV7-9 to TRBJ1-1, with D perhaps TRBD1 (6 bases). Germline V gives CDR1 SEHNR, CDR2 FQNEAQ (reference sequence). The CDR3 contains 12 residues. The V end lost 5 bases, the J end lost 11 bases, and 15 bases lay between the germline ends. CDR3 coding DNA: TGTGCCAGCAGCGCCGTCGACAGGAGTGCTTTCTTT. This encodes CASSAVDRSAFF.